The rows below give T cell receptor beta chains drawn from one sample of a study of radiotherapy plus CTLA-4 blockade in lung cancer. TCRdb keeps only in-frame clones here, not all; method: immunoSEQ multiplex PCR. The table has approximately 110,000 clones, more than 65% seen once; the top ten hold around 3%. Sequences were derived from peripheral blood, sampled from a patient treated with radiotherapy plus ipilimumab. The source is a human donor with non-small cell lung cancer that progressed on radiotherapy plus ipilimumab. Some clones in this sample may be carry-over from other donors' samples. The CDR3 runs from the conserved cysteine through the conserved F or W. Each record gives: CDR3 length, J gene, D gene, V gene, clone size, CDR3 DNA, CDR3 protein. A D gene is named only where the DNA matches it firmly. Some rows have no size entry. The others give once, few or many, or a class for an expanded clone.

>16|TRBJ2-2|TRBD1|TRBV28|NA
TGTGCCAGCAGTTTCCAGGGACAGGGCGTCACCGGGGAGCTGTTTTTT
CASSFQGQGVTGELFF
>14|TRBJ2-7|TRBD1|TRBV28|NA
TGTGCCAGCTCCTTCGGACAGGCCTCCTACGAGCAGTACTTC
CASSFGQASYEQYF
>13|TRBJ1-2|NA|TRBV6-6|NA
TGTGCCAGCAGTTACTCATCCGAGAGGGGCTACACCTTC
CASSYSSERGYTF
>13|TRBJ2-3|NA|TRBV7-9|few
TGTGCCAGCAGCTTAGGACTTACAGATACGCAGTATTTT
CASSLGLTDTQYF
>14|TRBJ2-1|NA|TRBV7-3|once
TGTGCCAGCAGCGCTTCAACCGGGGGCAATGAGCAGTTCTTC
CASSASTGGNEQFF
>18|TRBJ1-1|TRBD1|TRBV7-9|NA
TGTGCCAGCAGCTCCGGAACTTCCGGGACAGGGGGCTACACTGAAGCTTTCTTT
CASSSGTSGTGGYTEAFF
>13|TRBJ2-3|NA|TRBV6-6|NA
TGTGCCAGCAGTTCCAATGAACGGGATACGCAGTATTTT
CASSSNERDTQYF
>13|TRBJ1-2|NA|TRBV7-2|many
TGTGCCAGCAGCTTCTACTCCGGGGATGGCTACACCTTC
CASSFYSGDGYTF
>13|TRBJ2-7|TRBD1|TRBV29-1|NA
TGCAGCGTTGATTCGGACAGGGACTACGAGCAGTACTTC
CSVDSDRDYEQYF
>15|TRBJ2-7|NA|TRBV27|NA
TGTGCCAGCAGTTTAATCCAGGGGGGGGTCTACGAGCAGTACTTC
CASSLIQGGVYEQYF
>16|TRBJ1-5|TRBD1|TRBV7-8|NA
TGTGCCAGCAGCTCAGGGACAGATTATAGCAATCAGCCCCAGCATTTT
CASSSGTDYSNQPQHF
>15|TRBJ2-5|TRBD1|TRBV5-1|NA
TGCGCCAGCAGCCATCAGGGGGCCGGGCAAGAGACCCAGTACTTC
CASSHQGAGQETQYF
>14|TRBJ1-2|TRBD1|TRBV7-9|NA
TGTGCCAGCAGCTTAGCCGGACAGGGTTTTGGCTACACCTTC
CASSLAGQGFGYTF
>14|TRBJ2-7|NA|TRBV19|few
TGTGCCACAAGTGGCGGGACACCAAGCTACGAGCAGTACTTC
CATSGGTPSYEQYF
>13|TRBJ2-1|NA|TRBV28|NA
TGTGCCAGCAGTCGGGTCGCTTACAATGAGCAGTTCTTC
CASSRVAYNEQFF
>13|TRBJ1-6|TRBD1|TRBV2|NA
TGTGCCAGCAGTGCGGACAGGGAATCACCCCTCCACTTT
CASSADRESPLHF
>13|TRBJ2-1|NA|TRBV5-6|once
TGTGCCAGCAACAGGCCCTCCTACAATGAGCAGTTCTTC
CASNRPSYNEQFF
>16|TRBJ1-3|TRBD1|TRBV5-1|NA
TGCGCCAGCAGCTTGGAGGGACAGGGGTCTGGAAACACCATATATTTT
CASSLEGQGSGNTIYF
>12|TRBJ2-7|TRBD1|TRBV10-3|few
TGTGCCATCACCCAGGACAGGGGGGAGCAGTACTTC
CAITQDRGEQYF
>15|TRBJ1-2|NA|TRBV18|NA
TGTGCCAGCTCACCCCTGGAAGGAGCTTATTATGGCTACACCTTC
CASSPLEGAYYGYTF
>14|TRBJ1-1|NA|TRBV7-2|once
TGTGCCAGCAGCTTAGGGGGACAGAACACTGAAGCTTTCTTT
CASSLGGQNTEAFF
>15|TRBJ2-4|NA|TRBV18|NA
TGTGCCAGCTCACCCCCGGTGGGGGCCAAAAACATTCAGTACTTC
CASSPPVGAKNIQYF
>14|TRBJ2-7|NA|TRBV27|NA
TGTGCCAGCAGTTTGTCCAGGGAACCCTACGAGCAGTACTTC
CASSLSREPYEQYF
>15|TRBJ1-5|NA|TRBV7-8|NA
TGTGCCAGCAGCTTATCAGGGGTGGGAAATCAGCCCCAGCATTTT
CASSLSGVGNQPQHF
>15|TRBJ1-5|NA|TRBV7-8|NA
TGTGCCAGCAGCTTTTCCAGGGTCCTTAATCAGCCCCAGCATTTT
CASSFSRVLNQPQHF
>16|TRBJ2-1|TRBD2|TRBV18|NA
TGTGCCAGCTCAACGCAGCGGGGGGCATCCTACAATGAGCAGTTCTTC
CASSTQRGASYNEQFF
>15|TRBJ2-5|TRBD2|TRBV4-1|NA
TGCGCCAGCAGCCCAGGGGGACTAGCGGGAACCCAGGTCTACTTC
CASSPGGLAGTQVYF
>13|TRBJ2-7|NA|TRBV28|NA
TGTGCCAGCAGTTTCGGCAACCCCTACGAGCAGTACTTC
CASSFGNPYEQYF
>14|TRBJ2-3|TRBD2|TRBV7-9|NA
TGTGCCAGCAGCCTTGGACTAGCCACAGATACGCAGTATTTT
CASSLGLATDTQYF
>14|TRBJ2-7|NA|TRBV15|once
TGTGCCACCAGCAGAGGTGCCGCAGCCCTCGAGCAGTACTTC
CATSRGAAALEQYF
>15|TRBJ1-1|TRBD1|TRBV7-8|once
TGTGCCAGCAGCCAAATGGGACAGATGAACACTGAAGCTTTCTTT
CASSQMGQMNTEAFF
>13|TRBJ2-7|NA|TRBV10-3|NA
TGTGCCATCAGTGAGGACAGCTCCTACGAGCAGTACTTC
CAISEDSSYEQYF
>15|TRBJ1-6|NA|TRBV5-4|NA
TGTGCCAGCAGCCCTCAACAGGGCGTTGAGGTACCCCTCCACTTT
CASSPQQGVEVPLHF
>12|TRBJ1-2|NA|TRBV9|NA
TGTGCCAGCGGGCAGCTGAACTATGGCTACACCTTC
CASGQLNYGYTF
>15|TRBJ1-4|NA|TRBV5-8|NA
TGTGCCAGCAGCCGTGGGGTAGTTACTAATGAAAAACTGTTTTTT
CASSRGVVTNEKLFF
>14|TRBJ1-6|NA|TRBV2|NA
TGTGCCAGCAATTTCTTACGGTATAATTCACCCCTCCACTTT
CASNFLRYNSPLHF
>16|TRBJ1-6|NA|TRBV19|NA
TGTGCCAGTAGTATAGGCAGAACTGGAACTAATTCACCCCTCCACTTT
CASSIGRTGTNSPLHF
>11|TRBJ1-4|NA|TRBV20-1|NA
TGCAGTGCCGGGCCAACGTCCCAACTGTTTTTT
CSAGPTSQLFF
>15|TRBJ2-2|NA|TRBV5-6|NA
TGTGCCAGCAGCTTATTCGGGGGAAACACCGGGGAGCTGTTTTTT
CASSLFGGNTGELFF
>16|TRBJ2-7|NA|TRBV5-4|NA
TGTGCCAGCAGCTTGGCAGCTGGACAGATAAAATACGAGCAGTACTTC
CASSLAAGQIKYEQYF
>13|TRBJ2-4|NA|TRBV5-6|NA
TGTGCCAGCAGCCTGGTAGCCAAAAACATTCAGTACTTC
CASSLVAKNIQYF
>16|TRBJ2-5|NA|TRBV5-6|NA
TGTGCCAGCAGCTTGGTTAGGGGGGCGCCTGGAGAGACCCAGTACTTC
CASSLVRGAPGETQYF
>16|TRBJ2-2|TRBD2|TRBV6-1|NA
TGTGCCAGCAGTGAACTAGCGGGGGCCAACACCGGGGAGCTGTTTTTT
CASSELAGANTGELFF
>16|TRBJ2-4|NA|TRBV10-3|NA
TGTGCCATCAGTGAGTCGCCTAGGGCCTTAGGGGACATTCAGTACTTC
CAISESPRALGDIQYF
>15|TRBJ1-1|NA|TRBV18|NA
TGTGCCAGCTCACCTCCCAGTAAAACGAACACTGAAGCTTTCTTT
CASSPPSKTNTEAFF
>15|TRBJ1-2|NA|TRBV15|NA
TGTGCCACCAGCAGTCGAACAGGCCCTGGGTATGGCTACACCTTC
CATSSRTGPGYGYTF
>15|TRBJ2-5|TRBD1|TRBV6-5|NA
TGTGCCAGCAGCCACCGGGACAGGGGGCGTCAGACCCAGTACTTC
CASSHRDRGRQTQYF
>13|TRBJ1-2|NA|TRBV18|NA
TGTGCCAGCTCTCCGGACAAGAACTATGGCTACACCTTC
CASSPDKNYGYTF
>14|TRBJ1-6|NA|TRBV5-1|once
TGCGCCAGCAGCTTGGCGCAGGGAAATTCACCCCTCCACTTT
CASSLAQGNSPLHF
>19|TRBJ2-5|TRBD2|TRBV7-9|NA
TGTGCCAGCAGCTTAGCGAGAGGGCGGGGGGGCCCGGTTGGAGAGACCCAGTACTTC
CASSLARGRGGPVGETQYF
>14|TRBJ2-5|NA|TRBV29-1|NA
TGCAGCGTTGACGTTAGCGTAAACCAAGAGACCCAGTACTTC
CSVDVSVNQETQYF
>18|TRBJ2-7|TRBD1|TRBV27|NA
TGTGCCAGCAGTTCCCGCCCCCCCTGGACAGGGGCCAACTACGAGCAGTACTTC
CASSSRPPWTGANYEQYF
>14|TRBJ2-2|NA|TRBV7-3|few
TGTGCCAGCAGCTTCCGGGCCCGCACCGGGGAGCTGTTTTTT
CASSFRARTGELFF
>14|TRBJ2-7|TRBD1|TRBV15|few
TGTGCCACCAGCAGAGACAGGGGGCCCTACGAGCAGTACTTC
CATSRDRGPYEQYF
>15|TRBJ2-1|TRBD1|TRBV6-5|NA
TGTGCCAGCAGCAAGGGACAGCTCTCCTACAATGAGCAGTTCTTC
CASSKGQLSYNEQFF
>15|TRBJ1-4|NA|TRBV7-9|NA
TGTGCCAGCAGCCATTTCCGGTCAACTAATGAAAAACTGTTTTTT
CASSHFRSTNEKLFF
>13|TRBJ2-5|NA|TRBV5-1|NA
TGCGCCAGCAGTCTGGAGGGGCAAGAGACCCAGTACTTC
CASSLEGQETQYF
>12|TRBJ1-1|NA|TRBV19|NA
TGTGCCAGTAGTACTCAAGGCTCTCACGCTTACTTT
CASSTQGSHAYF